A selection of T cell receptor beta chains follows, all from one sample in a study of T cells in Graves' hyperthyroidism and ophthalmopathy. TCRdb analysed the multiplex PCR reads with MiXCR anew, one entry per CDR3 protein. The sample yields about 160,000 distinct CDR3 sequences, about 9.4% seen once. The specimen was blood. The receptors originated from a woman under 30 with Graves' hyperthyroidism that later progressed to Graves' ophthalmopathy. Both conserved end residues are part of each CDR3. A D gene is named only where the DNA matches it firmly. The listing skips clone size in some rows; elsewhere it reads once, few, many or a size class.

d_gene: TRBD1
j_gene: TRBJ1-1
abundance: many
v_gene: TRBV7-9
CDR3aa: CAVMGRGTAGTEAFF
CDR3nt: TGTGCCGTAATGGGCAGAGGGACAGCGGGCACTGAAGCTTTCTTT

d_gene: NA
j_gene: TRBJ1-6
abundance: few
v_gene: TRBV15
CDR3aa: CATSLNRRDSPLHF
CDR3nt: TGTGCCACCAGCCTAAACAGGAGGGATTCACCCCTCCACTTT

d_gene: NA
j_gene: TRBJ1-1
abundance: NA
v_gene: TRBV28
CDR3aa: CASSVWTDMNTEAFF
CDR3nt: TGTGCCAGCAGTGTTTGGACAGACATGAACACTGAAGCTTTCTTT

d_gene: TRBD2
j_gene: TRBJ2-2
abundance: NA
v_gene: TRBV4-1
CDR3aa: CASSQRTRRAGELFF
CDR3nt: TGCGCCAGCAGCCAACGGACTAGGCGGGCCGGGGAGCTGTTTTTT

d_gene: TRBD2
j_gene: TRBJ2-2
abundance: few
v_gene: TRBV4-1
CDR3aa: CASSHPPQREANTGELFF
CDR3nt: TGCGCCAGCAGCCACCCGCCCCAGCGGGAGGCCAACACCGGGGAGCTGTTTTTT

d_gene: NA
j_gene: TRBJ1-2
abundance: few
v_gene: TRBV27
CDR3aa: CASSPGVVAYGYTF
CDR3nt: TGTGCCAGCAGTCCAGGGGTTGTAGCCTATGGCTACACCTTC

d_gene: NA
j_gene: TRBJ1-5
abundance: many
v_gene: TRBV28
CDR3aa: CAAQYSNQPQHF
CDR3nt: TGTGCAGCCCAATATAGCAATCAGCCCCAGCATTTT

d_gene: NA
j_gene: TRBJ1-1
abundance: many
v_gene: TRBV18
CDR3aa: CASSSPNTEAFF
CDR3nt: TGTGCCAGCTCCTCGCCAAACACTGAAGCTTTCTTT

d_gene: NA
j_gene: TRBJ2-1
abundance: many
v_gene: TRBV28
CDR3aa: CASRTESSYNEQFF
CDR3nt: TGTGCCAGCAGGACAGAGAGCTCCTACAATGAGCAGTTCTTC

d_gene: NA
j_gene: TRBJ1-1
abundance: many
v_gene: TRBV30
CDR3aa: CAWSVQVGTNTEAFF
CDR3nt: TGTGCCTGGAGTGTACAGGTCGGTACTAACACTGAAGCTTTCTTT

d_gene: NA
j_gene: TRBJ1-1
abundance: few
v_gene: TRBV9
CDR3aa: CASSVVGGAHTEAFF
CDR3nt: TGTGCCAGCAGCGTAGTTGGGGGCGCACACACTGAAGCTTTCTTT

d_gene: NA
j_gene: TRBJ1-5
abundance: NA
v_gene: TRBV20-1
CDR3aa: CSARERGSQPQHF
CDR3nt: TGCAGTGCTAGGGAGAGGGGAAGTCAGCCCCAGCATTTT

d_gene: NA
j_gene: TRBJ1-4
abundance: NA
v_gene: TRBV7-8
CDR3aa: CASSPLAGVQEKLFF
CDR3nt: TGTGCCAGCAGCCCACTAGCGGGAGTGCAGGAAAAACTGTTTTTT

d_gene: TRBD1
j_gene: TRBJ2-5
abundance: many
v_gene: TRBV30
CDR3aa: CGQGARETQYF
CDR3nt: TGTGGACAGGGGGCCCGAGAGACCCAGTACTTC

d_gene: NA
j_gene: TRBJ2-3
abundance: NA
v_gene: TRBV19
CDR3aa: CASTNTDTQYF
CDR3nt: TGTGCCAGTACCAACACAGATACGCAGTATTTT

d_gene: NA
j_gene: TRBJ2-2
abundance: many
v_gene: TRBV11-2
CDR3aa: CASSPGKIGELFF
CDR3nt: TGTGCCAGCAGCCCAGGAAAAATTGGGGAGCTGTTTTTT

d_gene: NA
j_gene: TRBJ2-3
abundance: many
v_gene: TRBV20-1
CDR3aa: CSALDGDGGYGTDTQYF
CDR3nt: TGCAGTGCACTAGACGGAGATGGCGGGTATGGCACAGATACGCAGTATTTT

d_gene: NA
j_gene: TRBJ2-1
abundance: many
v_gene: TRBV6-6
CDR3aa: CASSYWDNSYNEQFF
CDR3nt: TGTGCCAGCAGTTACTGGGACAACTCCTACAATGAGCAGTTCTTC

d_gene: NA
j_gene: TRBJ1-2
abundance: many
v_gene: TRBV9
CDR3aa: CASSVQGTNYGYTF
CDR3nt: TGTGCCAGCAGCGTGCAGGGGACTAACTATGGCTACACCTTC

d_gene: NA
j_gene: TRBJ1-2
abundance: NA
v_gene: TRBV2
CDR3aa: CASSEDRANYGYTF
CDR3nt: TGTGCCAGCAGTGAAGACCGAGCTAACTATGGCTACACCTTC

d_gene: TRBD2
j_gene: TRBJ2-3
abundance: few
v_gene: TRBV6-5
CDR3aa: CASSYSGQAGASTDTQYF
CDR3nt: TGTGCCAGCAGTTACTCTGGTCAAGCGGGGGCCAGCACAGATACGCAGTATTTT

d_gene: NA
j_gene: TRBJ2-3
abundance: many
v_gene: TRBV14
CDR3aa: CASSQDSLRLAFTDTQYF
CDR3nt: TGTGCCAGCAGCCAAGATTCGCTCCGCTTAGCATTCACAGATACGCAGTATTTT

d_gene: NA
j_gene: TRBJ2-1
abundance: many
v_gene: TRBV28
CDR3aa: CASSFNYNEQFF
CDR3nt: TGTGCCAGCAGTTTTAATTACAATGAGCAGTTCTTC

d_gene: TRBD1
j_gene: TRBJ2-7
abundance: many
v_gene: TRBV7-3
CDR3aa: CASSLGTGPSYEQYF
CDR3nt: TGTGCCAGCAGCCTGGGGACAGGACCCTCCTACGAGCAGTACTTC

d_gene: NA
j_gene: TRBJ2-3
abundance: few
v_gene: TRBV30
CDR3aa: CAWSEGTDTQYF
CDR3nt: TGTGCCTGGAGTGAGGGGACAGATACGCAGTATTTT

d_gene: NA
j_gene: TRBJ2-2
abundance: many
v_gene: TRBV5-1
CDR3aa: CASSLEWNTGELFF
CDR3nt: TGCGCCAGCAGCTTGGAGTGGAACACCGGGGAGCTGTTTTTT

d_gene: NA
j_gene: TRBJ1-5
abundance: many
v_gene: TRBV28
CDR3aa: CASSPIGRGGNQPQHF
CDR3nt: TGTGCCAGCAGTCCGATTGGTAGGGGGGGCAATCAGCCCCAGCATTTT

d_gene: NA
j_gene: TRBJ1-2
abundance: many
v_gene: TRBV6-5
CDR3aa: CASSYSPESNYGYTF
CDR3nt: TGTGCCAGCAGTTACTCGCCGGAGTCTAACTATGGCTACACCTTC

d_gene: NA
j_gene: TRBJ1-6
abundance: NA
v_gene: TRBV2
CDR3aa: CASSERGGNSPLHF
CDR3nt: TGTGCCAGCAGTGAGAGGGGAGGCAATTCACCCCTCCACTTT

d_gene: TRBD2
j_gene: TRBJ2-2
abundance: NA
v_gene: TRBV9
CDR3aa: CASSVVGGSSGGAWTGELFF
CDR3nt: TGTGCCAGCAGCGTAGTCGGGGGTTCTAGCGGGGGGGCCTGGACCGGGGAGCTGTTTTTT

d_gene: TRBD1
j_gene: TRBJ1-1
abundance: many
v_gene: TRBV20-1
CDR3aa: CRADQGAYGTEAFF
CDR3nt: TGCAGGGCTGATCAGGGGGCATATGGCACTGAAGCTTTCTTT

d_gene: TRBD2
j_gene: TRBJ2-3
abundance: many
v_gene: TRBV20-1
CDR3aa: CSAESWTSGSTDTQYF
CDR3nt: TGCAGTGCTGAATCCTGGACTAGCGGGAGTACAGATACGCAGTATTTT

d_gene: TRBD1
j_gene: TRBJ1-5
abundance: many
v_gene: TRBV7-9
CDR3aa: CANSRETGEKNQPQHF
CDR3nt: TGTGCCAACAGCCGAGAGACAGGGGAGAAGAATCAGCCCCAGCATTTT

d_gene: NA
j_gene: TRBJ2-7
abundance: NA
v_gene: TRBV6-5
CDR3aa: CASSYLAYEQYF
CDR3nt: TGTGCCAGCAGTTACCTTGCTTACGAGCAGTACTTC

d_gene: TRBD1
j_gene: TRBJ2-7
abundance: NA
v_gene: TRBV7-2
CDR3aa: CASSYLPGTGYEQYF
CDR3nt: TGTGCCAGCAGCTACCTCCCGGGGACAGGCTACGAGCAGTACTTC

d_gene: TRBD1
j_gene: TRBJ2-2
abundance: NA
v_gene: TRBV29-1
CDR3aa: CSVGDRTPGPLGTGELFF
CDR3nt: TGCAGCGTCGGGGACAGGACACCGGGCCCTTTAGGCACCGGGGAGCTGTTTTTT

d_gene: TRBD1
j_gene: TRBJ2-5
abundance: many
v_gene: TRBV2
CDR3aa: CASSEGAKTQYF
CDR3nt: TGTGCCAGCTCCGAGGGGGCCAAGACCCAGTACTTC

d_gene: TRBD2
j_gene: TRBJ2-2
abundance: many
v_gene: TRBV6-6
CDR3aa: CASSYSSGATGELFF
CDR3nt: TGTGCCAGCAGTTACTCGAGCGGGGCGACCGGGGAGCTGTTTTTT

d_gene: NA
j_gene: TRBJ1-1
abundance: many
v_gene: TRBV24-1
CDR3aa: CATSVGGGTEAFF
CDR3nt: TGTGCCACCAGTGTAGGGGGTGGCACTGAAGCTTTCTTT

d_gene: TRBD2
j_gene: TRBJ2-7
abundance: NA
v_gene: TRBV18
CDR3aa: CASSPGTSGARYEQYF
CDR3nt: TGTGCCAGCTCACCAGGGACTAGCGGTGCCCGCTACGAGCAGTACTTC

d_gene: NA
j_gene: TRBJ2-7
abundance: few
v_gene: TRBV6-2/TRBV6-3
CDR3aa: CASSYSVGTEGTKYEQYF
CDR3nt: TGTGCCAGCAGTTACTCGGTCGGGACGGAGGGGACGAAATACGAGCAGTACTTC

d_gene: NA
j_gene: TRBJ2-5
abundance: few
v_gene: TRBV6-5
CDR3aa: CASSYSVGRATQYF
CDR3nt: TGTGCCAGCAGTTACTCGGTGGGAAGGGCGACCCAGTACTTC

d_gene: NA
j_gene: TRBJ1-5
abundance: many
v_gene: TRBV2
CDR3aa: CASRLGQPKSGRLDGRDQPQHF
CDR3nt: TGTGCCAGCAGATTAGGACAGCCAAAATCGGGGAGGCTTGATGGGAGGGATCAGCCCCAGCATTTT

d_gene: NA
j_gene: TRBJ1-2
abundance: once
v_gene: TRBV19
CDR3aa: CASGGRNYGYTF
CDR3nt: TGTGCCAGCGGGGGGAGGAACTATGGCTACACCTTC

d_gene: NA
j_gene: TRBJ2-7
abundance: many
v_gene: TRBV11-2
CDR3aa: CASSLLGSFYEQYF
CDR3nt: TGTGCCAGCAGCTTACTCGGGTCCTTCTACGAGCAGTACTTC

d_gene: NA
j_gene: TRBJ2-1
abundance: many
v_gene: TRBV6-2/TRBV6-3
CDR3aa: CASSPRESYNEQFF
CDR3nt: TGTGCCAGCAGTCCCCGGGAGTCCTACAATGAGCAGTTCTTC

d_gene: NA
j_gene: TRBJ1-5
abundance: many
v_gene: TRBV20-1
CDR3aa: CSASGGGHNNQPQHF
CDR3nt: TGCAGTGCTTCGGGTGGCGGGCATAATAATCAGCCCCAGCATTTT

d_gene: NA
j_gene: TRBJ2-3
abundance: few
v_gene: TRBV10-1
CDR3aa: CASSGTPTRGQYF
CDR3nt: TGCGCCAGCAGTGGTACCCCGACAAGAGGGCAGTATTTT

d_gene: NA
j_gene: TRBJ1-5
abundance: many
v_gene: TRBV7-2
CDR3aa: CASSLAVNGNQPQHF
CDR3nt: TGTGCCAGCAGCTTAGCAGTTAATGGCAATCAGCCCCAGCATTTT

d_gene: TRBD1
j_gene: TRBJ2-7
abundance: many
v_gene: TRBV6-1
CDR3aa: CASTDGTGANEQYF
CDR3nt: TGTGCCAGCACCGACGGGACAGGGGCGAACGAGCAGTACTTC

d_gene: NA
j_gene: TRBJ2-2
abundance: many
v_gene: TRBV2
CDR3aa: CASSEGWETGELFF
CDR3nt: TGTGCCAGCAGTGAAGGGTGGGAGACCGGGGAGCTGTTTTTT

d_gene: NA
j_gene: TRBJ1-1
abundance: many
v_gene: TRBV30
CDR3aa: CAWTAGIINTEAFF
CDR3nt: TGTGCCTGGACCGCCGGGATTATAAACACTGAAGCTTTCTTT

d_gene: TRBD2
j_gene: TRBJ2-2
abundance: NA
v_gene: TRBV7-3
CDR3aa: CASSLAGGHTGELFF
CDR3nt: TGTGCCAGCAGCTTAGCGGGAGGGCATACCGGGGAGCTGTTTTTT

d_gene: NA
j_gene: TRBJ2-7
abundance: many
v_gene: TRBV6-1
CDR3aa: CASRLLRGGEQYF
CDR3nt: TGTGCCAGCAGGCTACTACGAGGGGGCGAGCAGTACTTC

d_gene: NA
j_gene: TRBJ1-3
abundance: few
v_gene: TRBV7-6
CDR3aa: CASSLARRPGNTIYF
CDR3nt: TGTGCCAGCAGCTTAGCGCGGAGACCCGGAAACACCATATATTTT